This T cell receptor (beta chain) was captured in a study of beta chain features in type 1 diabetes. Notes on the study in general: Among patients with Type 1 diabetes, TCRB CDR3s were moderately but significantly shorter in every one of the four CD4+ subsets.

Sequencing targeted expressed TCRB transcripts, as all isolated RNA had been reverse transcribed. Libraries were prepared by immunoSEQ multiplex PCR; TCRdb keeps only in-frame clonotypes and omits some of them. Here the sample spans 250,000 to 350,000 clones, about 13% being singletons. The V gene end was trimmed by 10 bases and the J gene end by 6 bases; junction bases not matched to a gene: 12. The CDR3 sequence is 14 residues long. The germline V gene encodes CDR1 MDHEN and CDR2 SYDVKM. This clone was seen a few times. Its cognate antigen is unknown. The clonotype originates from a man aged 25 to 40 with type 1 diabetes. The chain combines TRBV28 with TRBJ2-3, with 8 bases that match TRBD1. The specimen sequenced was naive CD4+ T cells from blood. The CDR3 loop reads CATAGTGSMDTQYF. The CDR3 nucleotides are TGTGCCACCGCCGGGACAGGCTCTATGGATACGCAGTATTTT.